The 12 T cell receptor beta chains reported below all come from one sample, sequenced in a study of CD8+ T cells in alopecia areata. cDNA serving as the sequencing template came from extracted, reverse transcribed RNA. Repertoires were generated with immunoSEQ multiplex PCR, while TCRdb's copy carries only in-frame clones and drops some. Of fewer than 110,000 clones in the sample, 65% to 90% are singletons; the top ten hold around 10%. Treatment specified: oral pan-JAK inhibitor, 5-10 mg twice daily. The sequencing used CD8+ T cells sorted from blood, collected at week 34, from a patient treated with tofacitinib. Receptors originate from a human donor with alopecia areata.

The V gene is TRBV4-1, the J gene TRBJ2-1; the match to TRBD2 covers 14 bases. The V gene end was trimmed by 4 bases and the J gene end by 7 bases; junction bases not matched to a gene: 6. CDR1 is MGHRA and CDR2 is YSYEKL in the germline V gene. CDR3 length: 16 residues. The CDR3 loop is CASSLGLAGASNEQFF. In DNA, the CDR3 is TGCGCCAGCAGCCTGGGACTAGCGGGAGCCTCAAATGAGCAGTTCTTC.

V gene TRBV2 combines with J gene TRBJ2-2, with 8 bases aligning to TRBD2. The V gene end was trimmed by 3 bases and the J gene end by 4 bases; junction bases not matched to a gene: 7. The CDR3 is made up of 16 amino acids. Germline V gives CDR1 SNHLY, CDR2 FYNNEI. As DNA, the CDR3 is TGTGCCAGCAGTGATTCGGGGGGGCCCAGCACCGGGGAGCTGTTTTTT. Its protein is CASSDSGGPSTGELFF.

This CDR3 reads CASSYAPESAAQETQYF. The CDR3 coding sequence is TGTGCCAGCAGCTACGCCCCGGAGTCAGCGGCACAAGAGACCCAGTACTTC. The rearrangement joins TRBV5-5 to TRBJ2-5; D perhaps matches TRBD2 (5 bases). The germline CDR1 and CDR2 sequences are SGHKS and YYEKEE (reference sequence). The CDR3 is made up of 17 amino acids. Trimming stripped 3 bases from V and 2 bases from J, with 20 bases between.

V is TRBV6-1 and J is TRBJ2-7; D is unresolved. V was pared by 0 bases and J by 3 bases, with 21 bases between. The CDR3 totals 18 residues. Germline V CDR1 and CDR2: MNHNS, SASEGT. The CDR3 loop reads CASSEASWMGSEVYEQYF. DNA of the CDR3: TGTGCCAGCAGTGAAGCCTCCTGGATGGGGTCCGAAGTCTACGAGCAGTACTTC.

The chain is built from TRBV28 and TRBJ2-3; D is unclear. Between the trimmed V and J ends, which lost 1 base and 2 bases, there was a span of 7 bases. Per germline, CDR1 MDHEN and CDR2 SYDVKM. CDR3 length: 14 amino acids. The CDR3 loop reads CASSLLEHTDTQYF. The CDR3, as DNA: TGTGCCAGCAGTTTATTGGAGCACACAGATACGCAGTATTTT.

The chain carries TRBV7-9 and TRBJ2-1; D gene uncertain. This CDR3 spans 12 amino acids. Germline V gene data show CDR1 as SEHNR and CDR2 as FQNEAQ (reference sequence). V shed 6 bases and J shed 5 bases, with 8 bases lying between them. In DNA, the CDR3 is TGTGCCAGCAGTCGGCCTGACAATGAGCAGTTCTTC. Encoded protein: CASSRPDNEQFF.

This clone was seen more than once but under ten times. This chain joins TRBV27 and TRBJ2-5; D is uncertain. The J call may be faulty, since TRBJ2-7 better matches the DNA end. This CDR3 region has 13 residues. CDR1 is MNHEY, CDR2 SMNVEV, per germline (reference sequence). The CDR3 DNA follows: TGTGCCAGCAGTTTAGCGGATTCCTACGAGCAGTACTTC. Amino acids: CASSLADSYEQYF.

The CDR3 DNA follows: TGTGCCACCCGGCCGGGTAATGAGCAGTTCTTC. Amino acid sequence: CATRPGNEQFF. The rearrangement joins TRBV6-1 to TRBJ2-1, with no clear D. In germline, CDR1 is MNHNS, CDR2 SASEGT. Trimming took 10 bases from V and 7 from J, leaving 11 bases between them. CDR3 length: 11 amino acids.

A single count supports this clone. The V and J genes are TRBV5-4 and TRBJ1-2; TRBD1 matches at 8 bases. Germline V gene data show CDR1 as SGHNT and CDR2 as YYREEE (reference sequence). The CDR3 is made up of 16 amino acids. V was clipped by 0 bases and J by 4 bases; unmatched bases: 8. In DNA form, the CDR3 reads TGTGCCAGCAGCTTGGCCCCACAGGGGGGGACCTATGGCTACACCTTC. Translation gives CASSLAPQGGTYGYTF.

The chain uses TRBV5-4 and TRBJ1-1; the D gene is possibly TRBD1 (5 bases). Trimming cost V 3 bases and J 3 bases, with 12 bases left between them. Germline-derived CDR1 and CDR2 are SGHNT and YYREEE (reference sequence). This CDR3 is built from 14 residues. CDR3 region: CASSSDGAYTEAFF. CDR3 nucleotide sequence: TGTGCCAGCAGCTCGGACGGGGCTTACACTGAAGCTTTCTTT.

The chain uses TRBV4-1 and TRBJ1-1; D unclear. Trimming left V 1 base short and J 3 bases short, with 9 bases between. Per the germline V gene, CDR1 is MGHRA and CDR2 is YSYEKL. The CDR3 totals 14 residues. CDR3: CASSQGRADTEAFF. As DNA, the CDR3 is TGCGCCAGCAGCCAAGGAAGGGCAGACACTGAAGCTTTCTTT.

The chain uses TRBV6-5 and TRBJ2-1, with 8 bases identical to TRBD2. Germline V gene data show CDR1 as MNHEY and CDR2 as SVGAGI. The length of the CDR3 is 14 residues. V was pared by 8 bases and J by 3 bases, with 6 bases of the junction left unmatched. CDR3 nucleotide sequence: TGTGCCAGCTTCCCGGGGACTAGCTACAATGAGCAGTTCTTC. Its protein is CASFPGTSYNEQFF.